Listed below are T cell receptor beta chains from one sample, sequenced in a study of T cell repertoires in cytomegalovirus infection. Their antigen targets remain unknown. TCRdb recomputed calls from the reads with MiXCR, one row per CDR3 protein. The sample lists approximately 270,000 distinct CDR3 sequences, approximately 22% occurring once. Sequenced material: cultured PBMCs, taken from culture after CMV antigen stimulation. All receptors come from a human donor in good health (CMV status not recorded). Some clones in this sample may be carry-over from other donors' samples. Each CDR3 is given with its conserved first and last residue. Fields, in order: CDR3 protein, CDR3 DNA, V gene, D gene, clone size, J gene. A D gene is named only where the DNA matches it firmly. Rows may omit the clone size; those that give it use once, few, many or a size class.

CDR3 protein: CASSYQGLSFF
CDR3 DNA: TGTGCCAGCAGTTACCAGGGGCTTTCGTTCTTC
V gene: TRBV6-2/TRBV6-3
D gene: -
clone size: -
J gene: TRBJ2-1

CDR3 protein: CASRIPGQGLGYTF
CDR3 DNA: TGCGCCAGCAGGATTCCGGGACAGGGTTTAGGCTACACCTTC
V gene: TRBV5-1
D gene: TRBD1
clone size: few
J gene: TRBJ1-2

CDR3 protein: CASSPRDRGYQPQHF
CDR3 DNA: TGTGCCAGCAGCCCCCGGGACAGAGGCTATCAGCCCCAGCATTTT
V gene: TRBV6-5
D gene: TRBD1
clone size: -
J gene: TRBJ1-5

CDR3 protein: CASSRGQNQPQHF
CDR3 DNA: TGTGCCAGCAGCCGAGGACAGAATCAGCCCCAGCATTTT
V gene: TRBV7-2
D gene: -
clone size: many
J gene: TRBJ1-5

CDR3 protein: CASSTARRGRGETQYF
CDR3 DNA: TGTGCCAGTAGTACAGCACGTCGGGGGCGCGGTGAGACCCAGTACTTC
V gene: TRBV19
D gene: -
clone size: many
J gene: TRBJ2-5

CDR3 protein: CASSSGTGKDYEQYF
CDR3 DNA: TGCGCCAGCAGCTCAGGGACAGGGAAGGACTACGAGCAGTACTTC
V gene: TRBV5-1
D gene: TRBD1
clone size: -
J gene: TRBJ2-7

CDR3 protein: CASSLVGVAKNIQYF
CDR3 DNA: TGTGCCAGCAGCTTAGTTGGGGTAGCCAAAAACATTCAGTACTTC
V gene: TRBV7-2
D gene: -
clone size: many
J gene: TRBJ2-4

CDR3 protein: CSATRDRVNSPLHF
CDR3 DNA: TGCAGTGCCACCAGAGACAGGGTTAATTCACCCCTCCACTTT
V gene: TRBV20-1
D gene: TRBD1
clone size: -
J gene: TRBJ1-6

CDR3 protein: CASSFGGGGYQETQYF
CDR3 DNA: TGTGCCAGCAGCTTTGGGGGGGGAGGGTATCAAGAGACCCAGTACTTC
V gene: TRBV7-2
D gene: TRBD2
clone size: many
J gene: TRBJ2-5

CDR3 protein: CASSLAWQPQHF
CDR3 DNA: TGTGCCAGCAGTTTAGCTTGGCAGCCCCAGCATTTT
V gene: TRBV12-3/TRBV12-4
D gene: -
clone size: many
J gene: TRBJ1-5

CDR3 protein: CASSYTSRYNEQFF
CDR3 DNA: TGTGCCAGCAGTTACACTAGCAGATACAATGAGCAGTTCTTC
V gene: TRBV6-6
D gene: -
clone size: many
J gene: TRBJ2-1

CDR3 protein: CASSLSLSGRFSEQFF
CDR3 DNA: TGTGCCAGCAGCTTGAGTTTAAGCGGGAGGTTTAGTGAGCAGTTCTTC
V gene: TRBV7-2
D gene: TRBD2
clone size: many
J gene: TRBJ2-1

CDR3 protein: CASSSRSGEYTQYF
CDR3 DNA: TGTGCCAGCAGCAGTCGTTCAGGGGAATATACGCAGTATTTT
V gene: TRBV7-2
D gene: -
clone size: many
J gene: TRBJ2-3

CDR3 protein: CASTVPSRNTEAFF
CDR3 DNA: TGTGCCAGCACCGTTCCCTCCAGGAACACTGAAGCTTTCTTT
V gene: TRBV6-2/TRBV6-3
D gene: -
clone size: -
J gene: TRBJ1-1

CDR3 protein: CASSLESGGYGYTF
CDR3 DNA: TGTGCCAGCAGCTTAGAATCAGGGGGCTATGGCTACACCTTC
V gene: TRBV7-8
D gene: TRBD1
clone size: few
J gene: TRBJ1-2

CDR3 protein: CASSSIAGLTYNEQFF
CDR3 DNA: TGTGCCAGCAGCTCCATAGCGGGATTAACCTACAATGAGCAGTTCTTC
V gene: TRBV7-6
D gene: TRBD2
clone size: many
J gene: TRBJ2-1